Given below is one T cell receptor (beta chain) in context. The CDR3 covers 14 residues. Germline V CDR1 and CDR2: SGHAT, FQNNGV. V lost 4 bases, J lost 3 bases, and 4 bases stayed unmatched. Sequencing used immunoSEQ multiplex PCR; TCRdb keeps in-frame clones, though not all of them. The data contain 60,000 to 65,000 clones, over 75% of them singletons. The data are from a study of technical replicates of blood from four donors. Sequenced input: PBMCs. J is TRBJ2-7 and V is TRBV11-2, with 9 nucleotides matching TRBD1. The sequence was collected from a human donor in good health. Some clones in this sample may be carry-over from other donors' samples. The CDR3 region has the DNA TGTGCCAGCAGCTCTTGGACAGGGGTCTACGAGCAGTACTTC. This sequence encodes CASSSWTGVYEQYF.